This TCR beta chain emerged from a study of blood T cell repertoires in COVID-19 (dated by TCRdb to 2018 to 2020). With regard to the full study: Samples covering the acute and convalescent phases of COVID-19 were provided by collaborators in the United States, Italy and Spain. The repertoires were made available in a free public database intended to serve as a resource for research on the immune response to SARS-CoV-2. The sample metadata nearly always contained a de-identified subject ID, COVID-19 status, age in years and sex. HLA class I and class II types, where available, came from metadata supplied by the sample provider rather than from assay-based typing. The material from the prospective study consisted of cDNA or gDNA derived from T cells, B-cell-depleted T cells, or PBMCs. The samples were drawn from two sources: the first 160 participants of the ongoing ImmuneRACE study, and 1,200 or so subjects contributed by 6 global collaborators. The dataset comprised deeply sampled blood TCRbeta repertoires from subjects exposed to, actively infected with, or recovered from COVID-19.

Via the germline V gene (reference sequence), CDR1 is PRHDT and CDR2 FYEKMQ. Relative to germline, V is 5 bases shorter and J is 0 bases shorter, with 14 bases between their ends. From the cysteine up to the phenylalanine, the CDR3 has a length of 17 residues. The only DNA kept is the CDR3, 51 bases in frame from the first base. What the research found in general, with its limitations: How much clinical and demographic metadata was included differed by source and by participant, and the metadata was provided uncurated.

This clone is labeled medium-sized (0.01 to 0.1%). Its cognate antigen has yet to be identified. No per-base quality is available; no much larger clone lies one base away. The collaborating institutions used their own protocols to collect whole blood in K2EDTA tubes. For TCRbeta analysis, collaborators shipped samples as frozen whole blood, isolated PBMCs, or DNA extracted from either of those sample types. The immunoSEQ Assay, a bias-controlled multiplex PCR, was used to amplify TCRbeta CDR3 regions from genomic DNA. In the source study's methods: The number of nucleated cells in each sample was estimated by amplification of reference gene primers within the assay. To quantify the absolute abundance of each unique TCRbeta CDR3 rearrangement, sequence reads were collapsed and filtered. For each sample, productive Simpson clonality was calculated as the square root of Simpson's diversity index across productive rearrangements. Imported from immuneACCESS, the table was reduced by TCRdb to in-frame sequences with V and J called. These copies leave out some clones; in studies compared against another copy, an unresolved V gene accounts for under half, and the cause of the remainder is not known. V and J calls and clone size are copied from that table; D and trimming were computed from the DNA. In all, the sample holds 50,000 or so clones, and 70% to 90% of those were seen once. The ten largest clones add up to roughly a quarter of the sample.

In this chain, TRBV13 is recombined with TRBJ1-6; 5 matching bases give a weak D call of TRBD1. Sequences were obtained from peripheral blood. This TCR came from a human donor in a cohort sampled during active COVID-19. The DNA sequence reads TGTGCCAGCAGCACCCGCGGGGCGAGCTCCTATAATTCACCCCTCCACTTT. Protein translation: CASSTRGASSYNSPLHF. With the rest looked up from the reference TRBV13 and TRBJ1-6 genes rather than sequenced, the full variable domain is AAGVIQSPRHLIKEKRETATLKCYPIPRHDTVYWYQQGPGQDPQFLISFYEKMQSDKGSIPDRFSAQQFSDYHSELNMSSLELGDSALYFCASSTRGASSYNSPLHFGNGTRLTVT.